A selection of T cell receptor beta chains follows, all from one sample in a study of cytomegalovirus exposure and HLA in healthy donors. Produced via immunoSEQ multiplex PCR; TCRdb's table is partial and in-frame only. The data contain 130,000 to 150,000 clones, approximately 82% of them seen just once; the ten biggest clones take up roughly 10%. Sample: PBMCs. The source of these receptors is a woman aged 55-69 years in good health and CMV-seropositive. The CDR3 runs from the conserved cysteine through the conserved F or W. A D gene is named only where the DNA matches it firmly. Size is omitted from some rows. Given values are once, few, many or a class for expanded clones.

J | D | V | size | CDR3 | DNA
TRBJ2-3 | NA | TRBV6-1 | NA | CASSEAGVRGTDTQYF | TGTGCCAGCAGTGAAGCCGGGGTCCGAGGAACAGATACGCAGTATTTT
TRBJ2-1 | TRBD2 | TRBV9 | NA | CASSVGLASSYNEQFF | TGTGCCAGCAGCGTGGGACTAGCGAGCTCCTACAATGAGCAGTTCTTC
TRBJ2-1 | NA | TRBV7-2 | NA | CASSLAGRPGNEQFF | TGTGCCAGCAGCTTAGCAGGTCGGCCGGGGAATGAGCAGTTCTTC
TRBJ1-3 | TRBD1 | TRBV18 | NA | CASSLSQGAGNTIYF | TGTGCCAGCTCACTCAGTCAGGGGGCTGGAAACACCATATATTTT
TRBJ2-1 | TRBD2 | TRBV5-1 | NA | CASSSSGSGLAAYNEQFF | TGCGCCAGCAGCTCCTCAGGGTCGGGACTAGCGGCATACAATGAGCAGTTCTTC
TRBJ2-7 | NA | TRBV19 | NA | CASSIGAGEQYF | TGTGCCAGTAGTATTGGGGCGGGGGAGCAGTACTTC
TRBJ2-3 | TRBD2 | TRBV7-3 | NA | CASSPRGGVATDTQYF | TGTGCCAGCAGCCCGCGCGGGGGGGTAGCCACAGATACGCAGTATTTT
TRBJ2-6 | NA | TRBV19 | NA | CASSNRDTLRGANVLTF | TGTGCCAGTAGTAACCGGGATACCCTTCGCGGGGCCAACGTCCTGACTTTC
TRBJ2-7 | TRBD2 | TRBV18 | NA | CASSQGLAGPYEQYF | TGTGCCAGCTCACAGGGACTAGCGGGGCCCTACGAGCAGTACTTC
TRBJ1-1 | NA | TRBV4-3 | NA | CASSQDARQVYTEAFF | TGCGCCAGCAGCCAAGACGCCCGACAGGTATACACTGAAGCTTTCTTT
TRBJ1-1 | NA | TRBV28 | NA | CASSGEGGQRNTEAFF | TGTGCCAGCAGTGGGGAGGGGGGGCAGAGGAACACTGAAGCTTTCTTT
TRBJ1-1 | NA | TRBV19 | NA | CASRFISLGGDTEAFF | TGTGCCAGTAGATTCATTTCTTTGGGAGGGGACACTGAAGCTTTCTTT
TRBJ2-2 | NA | TRBV6-6 | NA | CASIPRGGVNTGELFF | TGTGCCAGCATCCCCCGAGGCGGGGTAAACACCGGGGAGCTGTTTTTT
TRBJ2-1 | NA | TRBV7-9 | NA | CASSLALGSYNEQFF | TGTGCCAGCAGCTTAGCACTTGGCTCCTACAATGAGCAGTTCTTC
TRBJ2-2 | TRBD1 | TRBV19 | NA | CASRGQGNTGELFF | TGTGCCAGTCGGGGACAGGGAAATACCGGGGAGCTGTTTTTT
TRBJ1-3 | NA | TRBV28 | NA | CASSFGGAGGNTIYF | TGTGCCAGCAGTTTTGGAGGGGCCGGTGGAAACACCATATATTTT
TRBJ2-3 | NA | TRBV4-3 | NA | CASSQVSGADTQYF | TGCGCCAGCAGCCAAGTTTCGGGAGCGGATACGCAGTATTTT
TRBJ2-5 | NA | TRBV7-3 | NA | CASSLREQETQYF | TGTGCCAGCAGTTTAAGGGAGCAAGAGACCCAGTACTTC
TRBJ2-7 | NA | TRBV19 | few | CASSIRGTSTYEQYF | TGTGCCAGTAGTATTCGCGGGACTTCGACCTACGAGCAGTACTTC
TRBJ2-1 | TRBD2 | TRBV5-1 | NA | CASSLGLGTSGRVAYNEQFF | TGCGCCAGCAGCTTGGGGTTGGGGACTAGCGGGAGAGTGGCCTACAATGAGCAGTTCTTC
TRBJ1-3 | NA | TRBV5-1 | once | CASRDSAGNTIYF | TGCGCCAGCAGGGACAGTGCGGGAAACACCATATATTTT